The T cell receptor beta chain described here comes from a study of CD8 T cells in Susac syndrome. On the study more broadly: Clinically active disease was present in five or six of the sequenced Susac syndrome patients. Roughly eight of these patients were in remission.

Roughly 0.45 to 1 ug RNA was reverse transcribed with random hexamers. TCRdb fed the immunoSEQ multiplex PCR reads into MiXCR, producing one record per CDR3 protein. The sample shows 170,000 or so distinct CDR3 sequences, roughly 94% of them seen only once. Material for sequencing was CD4+ T cells from PBMCs. This TCR was sampled from a human donor with Susac syndrome.

CDR3 protein: CASSPGRVQETQYF. CDR3 DNA: TGTGCCAGCAGTCCCGGGAGGGTCCAAGAGACCCAGTACTTC. The chain links TRBV12-3 or TRBV12-4 to TRBJ2-5; TRBD2 aligns across 8 bases. The CDR3 is made up of 14 amino acids. Trimming at V came to 5 bases and at J to 1 base, leaving 3 bases not matched to a gene.